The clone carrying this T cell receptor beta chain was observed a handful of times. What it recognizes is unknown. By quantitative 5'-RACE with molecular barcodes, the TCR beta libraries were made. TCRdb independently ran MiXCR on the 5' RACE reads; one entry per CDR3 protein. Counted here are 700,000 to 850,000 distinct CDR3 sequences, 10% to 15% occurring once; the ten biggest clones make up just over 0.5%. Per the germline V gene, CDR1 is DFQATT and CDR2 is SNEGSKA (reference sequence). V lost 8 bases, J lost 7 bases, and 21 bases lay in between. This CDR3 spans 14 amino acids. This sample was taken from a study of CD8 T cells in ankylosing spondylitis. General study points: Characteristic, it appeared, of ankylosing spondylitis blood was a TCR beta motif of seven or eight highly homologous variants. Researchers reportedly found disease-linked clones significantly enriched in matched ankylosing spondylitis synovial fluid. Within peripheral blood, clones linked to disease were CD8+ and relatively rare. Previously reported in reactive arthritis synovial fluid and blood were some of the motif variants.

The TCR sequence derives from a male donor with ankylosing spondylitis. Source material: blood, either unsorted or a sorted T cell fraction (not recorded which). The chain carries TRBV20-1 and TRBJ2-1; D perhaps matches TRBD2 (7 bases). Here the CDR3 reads CSPVGGRALNEQFF. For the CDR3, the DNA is TGCAGTCCGGTAGGGGGGAGGGCCTTAAATGAGCAGTTCTTC.